This record looks at one T cell receptor (beta chain) sequence and its context. Its antigen is unidentified. These data come from a study of OX40 agonist ivuxolimab in advanced cancers. Study-wide context: At 0.01 to 10 mg/kg, ivuxolimab was administered intravenously to patients every 2 weeks. Cohort: 80% to 85% men, mean age around 61, aged about 23 to 79.

V dropped 8 bases and J dropped 2 bases, with 8 bases sitting between them. The CDR3 consists of 12 residues. CDR1 and CDR2 (germline): SGHTA, FQGNSA. The table came from immunoSEQ multiplex PCR; TCRdb's copy has only in-frame clones and leaves some out. In the table there are under 70,000 clones, more than 75% of which are singletons. Overall study findings and caveats: Averaging showed that CD8+ T cells had more expanded clones than CD4+ did.

Any history of autoimmune disease or systemic immunosuppression disqualified patients. The sequencing here drew on CD4+ or CD8+ T cells sorted from blood, taken in a trial of the OX40 agonist ivuxolimab. This receptor was taken from an adult with an advanced solid tumor such as melanoma, head and neck, liver or kidney cancer. J is TRBJ2-3 and V is TRBV7-2; D gene ambiguous. The CDR3: CASRYTTDTQYF. The CDR3 nucleotides read TGTGCCAGCCGCTACACCACAGATACGCAGTATTTT. Full variable domain (missing parts from reference TRBV7-2 and TRBJ2-3): GAGVSQSPSNKVTEKGKDVELRCDPISGHTALYWYRQSLGQGLEFLIYFQGNSAPDKSGLPSDRFSAERTGGSVSTLTIQRTQQEDSAVYLCASRYTTDTQYFGPGTRLTVL.